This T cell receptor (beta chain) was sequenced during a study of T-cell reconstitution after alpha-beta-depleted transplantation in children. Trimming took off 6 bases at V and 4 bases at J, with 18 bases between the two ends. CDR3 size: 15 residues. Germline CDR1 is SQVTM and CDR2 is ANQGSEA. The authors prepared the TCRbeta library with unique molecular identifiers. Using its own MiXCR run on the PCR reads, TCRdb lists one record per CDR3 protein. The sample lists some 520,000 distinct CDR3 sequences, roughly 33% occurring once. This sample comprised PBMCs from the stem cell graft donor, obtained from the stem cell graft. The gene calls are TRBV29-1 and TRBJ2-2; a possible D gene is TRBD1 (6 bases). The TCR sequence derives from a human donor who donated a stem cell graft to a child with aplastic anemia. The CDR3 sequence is CSVRSGQGPTGELFF. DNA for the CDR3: TGCAGCGTCCGATCTGGGCAGGGGCCCACCGGGGAGCTGTTTTTT.